Each of the 5 T cell receptor beta chains below was sequenced from the same sample in a study of blood T cell repertoires in COVID-19. The data were produced by immunoSEQ multiplex PCR, yet TCRdb's version contains in-frame clones alone and is incomplete. The data show some 360,000 clones, 88% seen once. Sequencing was done on a sample of PBMCs or T cells enriched from blood (not recorded which). These receptors were collected from a woman in her twenties or thirties who had been exposed to COVID-19.

V is TRBV19 and J is TRBJ2-7; the D gene is possibly TRBD1 (6 bases). Trimming took 10 bases from V and 0 from J, leaving 10 bases between them. The length of the CDR3 is 12 residues. Germline V lookup: CDR1 LNHDA, CDR2 SQIVND (reference sequence). CDR3 protein: CATRDNSYEQYF. The CDR3 nucleotides read TGTGCCACGAGGGACAACTCCTACGAGCAGTACTTC.

This clone was recorded only once. The chain joins TRBV5-5 to TRBJ2-3; D uncertain. Per germline, CDR1 SGHKS and CDR2 YYEKEE (reference sequence). This CDR3 is built from 14 residues. The germline V and J ends were trimmed by 4 bases and 0 bases, with 9 bases remaining between them. The CDR3 loop reads CASSPLTSTDTQYF. CDR3 nucleotides: TGTGCCAGCAGCCCCCTCACTAGCACAGATACGCAGTATTTT.

This chain uses TRBV27 with TRBJ2-6, with D uncertain. The V gene lost 3 bases and the J gene lost 2 bases, with 8 bases spanning the gap. The length of the CDR3 is 15 residues. From germline, CDR1 is MNHEY and CDR2 SMNVEV (reference sequence). The DNA of the CDR3 is TGTGCCAGCAGTTTTCAGGTGGCTGGGGCCAACGTCCTGACTTTC. This encodes CASSFQVAGANVLTF.

J is TRBJ1-5 and V is TRBV20-1, with 8 bases that match TRBD1. V shed 3 bases and J 5 bases; nucleotides not matched to a gene: 9. This CDR3 has 15 amino acids. Germline-derived CDR1 and CDR2 are DFQATT and SNEGSKA (reference sequence). This CDR3 is CSASETGTGYQPQHF. The CDR3 nucleotides read TGCAGTGCTAGTGAAACCGGGACAGGTTATCAGCCCCAGCATTTT.

This clone has just a few counts. The genes are TRBV6-5 and TRBJ2-2, with D unclear. Germline V gene data show CDR1 as MNHEY and CDR2 as SVGAGI. This CDR3 contains 15 residues. V lost 6 bases to trimming and J lost 1 base, with 12 bases between them. In nucleotides, the CDR3 is TGTGCCAGCAGATCCACGGGTTTGAACACCGGGGAGCTGTTTTTT. It is translated as CASRSTGLNTGELFF.